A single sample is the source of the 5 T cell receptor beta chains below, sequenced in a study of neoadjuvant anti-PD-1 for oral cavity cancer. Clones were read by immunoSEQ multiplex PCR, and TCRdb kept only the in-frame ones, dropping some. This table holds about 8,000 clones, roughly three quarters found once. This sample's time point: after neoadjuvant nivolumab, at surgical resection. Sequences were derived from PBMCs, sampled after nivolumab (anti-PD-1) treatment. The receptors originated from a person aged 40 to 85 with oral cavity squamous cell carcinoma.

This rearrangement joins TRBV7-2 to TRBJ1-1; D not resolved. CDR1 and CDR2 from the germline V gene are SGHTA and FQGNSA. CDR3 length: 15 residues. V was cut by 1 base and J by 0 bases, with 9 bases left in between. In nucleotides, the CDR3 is TGTGCCAGCAGCTTAGGGAGCGGAATGAACACTGAAGCTTTCTTT. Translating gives CASSLGSGMNTEAFF.

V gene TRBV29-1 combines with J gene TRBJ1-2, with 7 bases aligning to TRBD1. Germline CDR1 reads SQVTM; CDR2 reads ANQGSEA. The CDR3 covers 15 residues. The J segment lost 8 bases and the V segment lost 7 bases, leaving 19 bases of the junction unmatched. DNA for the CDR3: TGCAGCGCTTCAACCTGGGACAGATTGCTTTTCGGCTACACCTTC. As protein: CSASTWDRLLFGYTF.

In nucleotides, the CDR3 is TGCGCCAGCAGCCCGGGATACGGGCCCTATGGCTACACCTTC. This sequence encodes CASSPGYGPYGYTF. The chain carries TRBV4-3 and TRBJ1-2; D is unresolved. Trimming took 4 bases from V and 4 from J, leaving 13 bases between them. The CDR3 is 14 amino acids. The germline gives CDR1 LGHNA, CDR2 YSLEER.

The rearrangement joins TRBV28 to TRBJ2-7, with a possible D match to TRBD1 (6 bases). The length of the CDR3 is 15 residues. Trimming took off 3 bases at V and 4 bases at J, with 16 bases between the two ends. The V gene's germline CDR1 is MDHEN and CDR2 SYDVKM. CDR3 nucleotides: TGTGCCAGCAGTTTGGCAGGGGCGGATGTATACGAGCAGTACTTC. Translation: CASSLAGADVYEQYF.

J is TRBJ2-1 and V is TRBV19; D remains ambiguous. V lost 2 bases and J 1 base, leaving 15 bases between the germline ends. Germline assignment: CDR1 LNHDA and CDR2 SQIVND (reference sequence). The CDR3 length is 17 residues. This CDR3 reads CASSIRPGRVSYNEQFF. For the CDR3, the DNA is TGTGCCAGTAGTATACGACCAGGTAGGGTTTCCTACAATGAGCAGTTCTTC.